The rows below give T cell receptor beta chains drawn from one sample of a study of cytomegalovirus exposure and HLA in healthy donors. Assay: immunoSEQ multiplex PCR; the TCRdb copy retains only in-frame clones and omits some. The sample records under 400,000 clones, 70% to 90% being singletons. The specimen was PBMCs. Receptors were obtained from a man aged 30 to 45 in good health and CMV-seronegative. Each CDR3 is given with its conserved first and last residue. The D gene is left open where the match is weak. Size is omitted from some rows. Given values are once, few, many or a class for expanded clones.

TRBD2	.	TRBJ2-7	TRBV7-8	TGTGCCAGCAGCTTAGCCCTAGCGGGGGGGCTTCACGAGCAGTACTTC	CASSLALAGGLHEQYF
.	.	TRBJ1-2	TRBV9	TGTGCCACCTTTGGCGGCTATGGCTACACCTTC	CATFGGYGYTF
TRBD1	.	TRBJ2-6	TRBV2	TGTGCCAGCAACGTTGGACAGGTCCCTGGGGCCAACGTCCTGACTTTC	CASNVGQVPGANVLTF
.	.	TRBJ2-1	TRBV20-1	TGCAGTGCTAGTGTATCTGGGCTCCGGTTCTTC	CSASVSGLRFF
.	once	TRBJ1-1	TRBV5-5	TGTGCCAGCAGCCCCCCTGGGAGTGTCACTGAAGCTTTCTTT	CASSPPGSVTEAFF
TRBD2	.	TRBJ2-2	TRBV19	TGTGCCAGTAGTATTACTAGCGGGGGGGGCACCGGGGAGCTGTTTTTT	CASSITSGGGTGELFF
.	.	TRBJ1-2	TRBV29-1	TGCAGCGTTGAAGATTTTGGGGACCCGACAGGCCCCTATGGCTACACCTTC	CSVEDFGDPTGPYGYTF
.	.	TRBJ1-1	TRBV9	TGTGCCAGCAGCTCGGGGGGAAGGGGCACTGAAGCTTTCTTT	CASSSGGRGTEAFF
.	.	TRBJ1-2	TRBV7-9	TGTGCCAGCAGCTCGGGGGACCGCAACTATGGCTACACCTTC	CASSSGDRNYGYTF
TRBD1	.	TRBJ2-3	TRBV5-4	TGTGCCAGCAGCCCGGACAGGAGTCCAGATACGCAGTATTTT	CASSPDRSPDTQYF
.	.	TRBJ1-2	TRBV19	TGTGCCAGTAGGGAATCCGGCAGGCCTTATGGCTACACCTTC	CASRESGRPYGYTF
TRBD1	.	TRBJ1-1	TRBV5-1	TGCGCCAGCAGACGGGGACAGGAACCGAACACTGAAGCTTTCTTT	CASRRGQEPNTEAFF
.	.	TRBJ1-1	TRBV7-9	TGTGCCAGCAGCCCGGGGACAACAACTGAAGCTTTCTTT	CASSPGTTTEAFF
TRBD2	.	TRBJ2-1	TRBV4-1	TGCGCCAGCAGCCAAACACTAGCGGGGGGGCCTAAGAACTACAATGAGCAGTTCTTC	CASSQTLAGGPKNYNEQFF
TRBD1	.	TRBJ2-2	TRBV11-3	TGTGCCAGCAGCCCCAGGGGGCGAACCGGGGAGCTGTTTTTT	CASSPRGRTGELFF
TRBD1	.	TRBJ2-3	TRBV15	TGTGCCACCAGCAGATCCTCGACAGGGGCTGGGGAGAATTTT	CATSRSSTGAGENF
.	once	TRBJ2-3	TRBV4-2	TGTGCCAGCAGCCAGGAGGAGATTGTGACAGATACGCAGTATTTT	CASSQEEIVTDTQYF
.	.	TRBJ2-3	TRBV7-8	TGTGCCAGCAGCTTTCGCCCCGGTGATACGCAGTATTTT	CASSFRPGDTQYF
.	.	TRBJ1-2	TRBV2	TGTGCCAGCATAAACAGGGCGACAAACTATGGCTACACCTTC	CASINRATNYGYTF
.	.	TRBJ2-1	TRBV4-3	TGCGCCAGCAGCCAAGATATACTAGCATACAATGAGCAGTTCTTC	CASSQDILAYNEQFF
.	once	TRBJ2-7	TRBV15	TGTGCCACCAGCAGAGATCTTTCCGACGAGCAGTACTTC	CATSRDLSDEQYF
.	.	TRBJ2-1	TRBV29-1	TGCAGCGGGGACGGGGGATACTACAATGAGCAGTTCTTC	CSGDGGYYNEQFF
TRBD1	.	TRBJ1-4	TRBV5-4	TGTGCCAGCAGCCGGGACAGGGTCGAGGAAAAACTGTTTTTT	CASSRDRVEEKLFF
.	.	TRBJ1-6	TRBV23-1	TGCGCCAGCGCGTGGGGGGGTAGTGAGCATAATTCACCCCTCCACTTT	CASAWGGSEHNSPLHF
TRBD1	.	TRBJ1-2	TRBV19	TGTGCCAGTACCTCGGGACAGCGAAACCATGGCTACACCTTC	CASTSGQRNHGYTF
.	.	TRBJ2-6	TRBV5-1	TGCGCCAGCAGCTTGCTCGGACAGTCGACCTTAAGTTCAGGGGCCAACGTCCTGACTTTC	CASSLLGQSTLSSGANVLTF
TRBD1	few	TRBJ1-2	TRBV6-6	TGTGCCAGCAACCCCGGGACAGCCTATGGCTACACCTTC	CASNPGTAYGYTF
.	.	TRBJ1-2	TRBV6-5	TGTGCCAGCTGGGGCACAACTTCGTATGGCTACACCTTC	CASWGTTSYGYTF
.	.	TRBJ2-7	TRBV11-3	TGTGCCAGCAGCTTAGATCCGGCAGGAGGCAACGAGCAGTACTTC	CASSLDPAGGNEQYF
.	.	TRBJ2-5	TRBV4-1	TGCGCCAGCAGCCTCACACAGGGGGGGGAGACCCAGTACTTC	CASSLTQGGETQYF
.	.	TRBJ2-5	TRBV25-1	TGTGCCAGTAGCCAGACGATCGGGACCCAGTACTTC	CASSQTIGTQYF
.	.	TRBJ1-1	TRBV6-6	TGTGCCAGCAGTTACTCGTACCGAGTTGAAGCTTTCTTT	CASSYSYRVEAFF
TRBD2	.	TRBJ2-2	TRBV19	TGTGCCAGTAGTAGGGACTACGACACCGGGGAGCTGTTTTTT	CASSRDYDTGELFF
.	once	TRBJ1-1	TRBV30	TGTGCCTGGAGTGTGCCAGGGTGGGACACTGAAGCTTTCTTT	CAWSVPGWDTEAFF